Below, 12 T cell receptor beta chains from the same sample are listed, as sequenced in a study of control samples from healthy donors and cancer patients. The table came from immunoSEQ multiplex PCR; TCRdb's copy has only in-frame clones and leaves some out. The table lists roughly 120,000 clones, approximately 94% of them singletons, with 1.5% to 2% in the top ten. The sequencing input was PBMCs. Receptors originate from a man aged 45-65 years with head and neck cancer.

The chain recombines TRBV27 with TRBJ1-2, with D perhaps TRBD1 (5 bases). V lost 5 bases, J lost 6 bases, and 19 bases lay in between. Germline assignment: CDR1 MNHEY and CDR2 SMNVEV (reference sequence). The length of the CDR3 is 15 residues. DNA for the CDR3: TGTGCCAGCAGTCCCCTCGGGGCAGGGCTCCATGGCTACACCTTC. It codes for CASSPLGAGLHGYTF.

V is TRBV6-5 and J is TRBJ1-5, with 8 bases identical to TRBD1. The CDR3 contains 15 residues. V dropped 4 bases and J dropped 4; count of bases not matched to a gene: 6. CDR1 is MNHEY and CDR2 is SVGAGI in the germline V gene. CDR3 amino acids: CASSSRQGTNQPQHF. CDR3 DNA: TGTGCCAGCAGTTCCCGACAGGGGACAAATCAGCCCCAGCATTTT.

The CDR3 DNA follows: TGTGCCACCAGCAGAGATCGGGGAACCTACGAGCAGTACTTC. It encodes CATSRDRGTYEQYF. The chain joins TRBV15 to TRBJ2-7, with D perhaps TRBD2 (5 bases). Germline values: CDR1 LNHNV, CDR2 YYDKDF (reference sequence). The CDR3 is 14 amino acids. Trimming left V 0 bases short and J 2 bases short, with 8 bases between.

The V call is TRBV6-6, the J call TRBJ1-6; 7 bases line up with TRBD1. From germline, CDR1 is MNHNY and CDR2 SVGAGI (reference sequence). V lost 10 bases, J lost 8 bases, and 11 bases stayed unmatched. CDR3 length equals 14 residues. The CDR3 region has the DNA TGTGCCACCACACTCACAGGGGCGGATTCACCCCTCCACTTT. It specifies CATTLTGADSPLHF.

Written as DNA, the CDR3 is TGTGCCAGCAGCCCCCCGGGACTAGCGGGGACGGAGACCCAGTACTTC. Translation gives CASSPPGLAGTETQYF. This chain links TRBV9 with TRBJ2-5; 13 nucleotides align to TRBD2. Germline lookup yields CDR1 SGDLS and CDR2 YYNGEE. This CDR3 is 16 amino acids long. After removal of 4 bases from V and 5 bases from J, the junction contained 8 bases not matched to a gene.

This chain connects TRBV30 to TRBJ1-4; D is perhaps TRBD1 (5 bases). The CDR3 has 15 amino acids. Germline lookup yields CDR1 GTSNPN and CDR2 SVGIG (reference sequence). V dropped 0 bases and J dropped 6 bases, with 14 bases sitting between them. CDR3 bases: TGTGCCTGGAGTGTAAATCCAGGGCGGTATGAAAAACTGTTTTTT. Its translation: CAWSVNPGRYEKLFF.

This rearrangement joins TRBV6-2 or TRBV6-3 to TRBJ1-1; D is possibly TRBD1 (6 bases). The CDR3 sequence is 14 residues long. Trimming stripped 6 bases from V and 2 bases from J, with 13 bases between. The germline V gene encodes CDR1 MNHEY and CDR2 SVGEGT. CDR3 region: CASSLWTVNTEAFF. CDR3 DNA sequence: TGTGCCAGCAGCCTTTGGACAGTTAACACTGAAGCTTTCTTT.

CDR3 sequence (DNA): TGTGCCTGGAGTGTGCCCAATCCGACCTATGGCTACACCTTC. Translated: CAWSVPNPTYGYTF. The chain uses TRBV30 and TRBJ1-2; D gene ambiguous. The CDR3 is made up of 14 amino acids. V gave up 0 bases and J gave up 4 bases, with 12 bases separating them. Germline CDR1 GTSNPN, CDR2 SVGIG (reference sequence).

The chain joins TRBV30 to TRBJ2-7; possibly TRBD2 for D (6 bases). CDR1 is GTSNPN and CDR2 is SVGIG in the germline V gene (reference sequence). There are 15 residues in the CDR3. Trimming took 0 bases from V and 1 from J, leaving 13 bases between them. In DNA, the CDR3 is TGTGCCTGGAGTGTAGTGGGCGGGACTTCCTACGAGCAGTACTTC. This gives the protein CAWSVVGGTSYEQYF.

This clone was seen just once. The chain joins TRBV3-1 (or the pseudogene TRBV3-2) to TRBJ2-7; TRBD1 aligns across 9 bases. Germline CDR1 reads LGHDT; CDR2 reads YNNKEL (reference sequence). Losses at the gene ends were 0 bases for V and 5 bases for J; bases not matched to a gene: 5. The CDR3 sequence is 15 residues long. CDR3 region: CASSQEVGTGNEQYF. In DNA, the CDR3 is TGTGCCAGCAGCCAAGAAGTAGGGACAGGGAACGAGCAGTACTTC.

V gene TRBV30 combines with J gene TRBJ2-6; D gene unclear. Germline assignment: CDR1 GTSNPN and CDR2 SVGIG (reference sequence). The CDR3 contains 15 residues. V was pared by 0 bases and J by 0 bases, with 6 bases between. CDR3 residues: CAWSVGASGANVLTF. CDR3 DNA: TGTGCCTGGAGTGTAGGAGCCTCTGGGGCCAACGTCCTGACTTTC.

The chain combines TRBV10-3 with TRBJ1-1; D gene unclear. The V gene's germline CDR1 is ENHRY and CDR2 SYGVKD. V gave up 2 bases and J gave up 5 bases, with 9 bases separating them. The CDR3 consists of 13 residues. The CDR3 protein is CAISEVGSTEAFF. In nucleotides, the CDR3 is TGTGCCATCAGTGAGGTGGGATCGACTGAAGCTTTCTTT.